The next 22 T cell receptor beta chains were all read from a single sample in a study of cytomegalovirus exposure and HLA in healthy donors. Clones were sequenced by immunoSEQ multiplex PCR, and TCRdb holds only the in-frame ones, with some missing. The repertoire holds approximately 190,000 clones, about 79% seen once, with around an eighth in the top ten. The specimen was PBMCs. The source is a woman between 25 and 40 years old in good health and CMV-seropositive.

The chain is built from TRBV29-1 and TRBJ2-1; 8 nucleotides align to TRBD1. Trimming cost V 8 bases and J 8 bases; bases outside gene matches: 8. Looked up from germline, CDR1 is SQVTM and CDR2 is ANQGSEA. The CDR3 runs 12 residues. The CDR3 coding sequence is TGCAGCTTAAAGGACAGGGACGATGAGCAGTTCTTC. Translated: CSLKDRDDEQFF.

This chain connects TRBV28 to TRBJ1-5; TRBD1 matches 7 bases. Germline V gene sequence: CDR1 MDHEN, CDR2 SYDVKM. This CDR3 comprises 18 residues. The J segment lost 0 bases and the V segment lost 4 bases, leaving 12 bases of the junction unmatched. The chain's CDR3 is CASSSEMTGISSNQPQHF. The CDR3 DNA is TGTGCCAGCAGTTCCGAGATGACAGGGATTTCTAGCAATCAGCCCCAGCATTTT.

V gene TRBV6-6 combines with J gene TRBJ1-5, with 8 bases fitting TRBD1. V gave up 7 bases and J gave up 5 bases; unmatched junction bases: 4. In germline, CDR1 is MNHNY, CDR2 SVGAGI (reference sequence). The CDR3 runs to 13 residues. CDR3 in amino acids: CASKTGVDQPQHF. For the CDR3, the DNA is TGTGCCAGCAAGACAGGGGTTGATCAGCCCCAGCATTTT.

The gene calls are TRBV10-3 and TRBJ1-5; 10 bases fit TRBD1. Trimming at V came to 4 bases and at J to 5 bases, leaving 2 bases not matched to a gene. The CDR3 runs to 14 residues. In germline, CDR1 is ENHRY, CDR2 SYGVKD. The CDR3 loop reads CAISVGQGDQPQHF. The CDR3 nucleotides are TGTGCCATCAGTGTCGGACAGGGGGATCAGCCCCAGCATTTT.

The chain couples TRBV7-8 to TRBJ1-4; D gene unclear. V lost 5 bases and J 8 bases, leaving 9 bases between the germline ends. CDR1 and CDR2 (germline): SGHVS, FQNEAQ. The CDR3 covers 12 residues. The CDR3 loop reads CASSPRLEKLFF. In nucleotides, the CDR3 is TGTGCCAGCAGCCCTAGACTGGAAAAACTGTTTTTT.

The chain carries TRBV6-5 and TRBJ2-7; D gene uncertain. Germline values: CDR1 MNHEY, CDR2 SVGAGI. V gave up 8 bases and J gave up 2 bases, with 10 bases separating them. There are 12 residues in the CDR3. The CDR3, as DNA: TGTGCCAGCGGAGTGGCGGCCTACGAGCAGTACTTC. Its translation: CASGVAAYEQYF.

The rearrangement joins TRBV28 to TRBJ2-7; a possible D gene is TRBD1 (6 bases). Germline CDR1 reads MDHEN; CDR2 reads SYDVKM. Trimming took 6 bases from V and 0 from J, leaving 21 bases between them. This CDR3 comprises 17 residues. In DNA, the CDR3 is TGTGCCAGCAGATCAGCGACAGGACAGTGGGCCTCCTACGAGCAGTACTTC. The encoded protein is CASRSATGQWASYEQYF.

This clone appeared a single time. CDR3 protein: CASSFADGGTSGYTF. CDR3 DNA: TGTGCCAGCAGCTTCGCAGACGGGGGGACCTCTGGCTACACCTTC. The chain couples TRBV7-9 to TRBJ1-2; possible D gene TRBD1, 5 bases. Germline V lookup: CDR1 SEHNR, CDR2 FQNEAQ (reference sequence). Deletions cut 3 bases from V and 7 bases from J, with 18 bases between. CDR3 length: 15 amino acids.

The V call is TRBV6-6, the J call TRBJ2-1; D is undetermined. This CDR3 has 14 amino acids. Germline V gene lookup returns CDR1 MNHNY and CDR2 SVGAGI (reference sequence). Trimming took 6 bases from V and 0 from J, leaving 9 bases between them. The CDR3 coding sequence is TGTGCCAGCAGCCAGCGAGGCTCCTACAATGAGCAGTTCTTC. This sequence encodes CASSQRGSYNEQFF.

J is TRBJ1-1 and V is TRBV6-5; D is undetermined. From germline, CDR1 is MNHEY and CDR2 SVGAGI. This CDR3 is 15 amino acids long. Trimming stripped 0 bases from V and 0 bases from J, with 8 bases between. CDR3 DNA: TGTGCCAGCAGTTACTCGATAGAGTTGAACACTGAAGCTTTCTTT. It yields the protein CASSYSIELNTEAFF.

The V call is TRBV25-1, the J call TRBJ1-3; D is uncertain. Germline V gene lookup returns CDR1 MGHDK and CDR2 SYGVNS. The CDR3 is 15 residues long. Trimming took 0 bases from V and 4 from J, leaving 10 bases between them. The CDR3 DNA follows: TGTGCCAGCAGTGAATATGGGGAGATCGGAAACACCATATATTTT. This encodes CASSEYGEIGNTIYF.

V gene TRBV25-1 combines with J gene TRBJ1-2, with D uncertain. V was pared by 1 base and J by 4 bases, with 13 bases between. The CDR3 is made up of 15 amino acids. Germline V gene sequence: CDR1 MGHDK, CDR2 SYGVNS. Here the CDR3 reads CASSESPAGFYGYTF. In nucleotides, the CDR3 is TGTGCCAGCAGTGAATCTCCCGCAGGCTTCTATGGCTACACCTTC.

The rearrangement joins TRBV6-5 to TRBJ1-1, with a tentative D call TRBD1 (5 bases). Between the trimmed V and J ends, which lost 2 bases and 3 bases, there was a span of 10 bases. Germline V gene sequence: CDR1 MNHEY, CDR2 SVGAGI. The CDR3 has 14 residues. The CDR3 DNA is TGTGCCAGCAGTTACCCAGCGGGGGACACTGAAGCTTTCTTT. This sequence encodes CASSYPAGDTEAFF.

V gene TRBV6-6 combines with J gene TRBJ1-5; D is ambiguous. The CDR3 covers 12 residues. Trimming left V 4 bases short and J 4 bases short, with 5 bases between. Germline CDR1 is MNHNY and CDR2 is SVGAGI (reference sequence). CDR3: CASSFPNQPQHF. The CDR3 region has the DNA TGTGCCAGCAGTTTCCCAAATCAGCCCCAGCATTTT.

The genes are TRBV19 and TRBJ2-2; D uncertain. V was clipped by 9 bases and J by 8 bases, with 10 bases between them. The CDR3 is 11 amino acids. The germline V gene has CDR1 LNHDA and CDR2 SQIVND (reference sequence). The CDR3 nucleotides read TGTGCCAGCCTTAGCCTGGGGGAGCTGTTTTTT. It is translated as CASLSLGELFF.

The gene calls are TRBV16 and TRBJ1-5, with D perhaps TRBD1 (5 bases). From germline, CDR1 is KGHSY and CDR2 FQNENV. Trimming stripped 4 bases from V and 2 bases from J, with 15 bases between. The CDR3 contains 16 residues. DNA for the CDR3: TGTGCCAGCAGCCGGGTGCTAACAGGAGGCAATCAGCCCCAGCATTTT. It codes for CASSRVLTGGNQPQHF.

CDR3 sequence reads: CASSLSGVYPQHF. The CDR3 DNA is TGTGCCAGCAGTTTATCAGGGGTTTATCCCCAGCATTTT. The chain recombines TRBV27 with TRBJ1-5, with D tentatively TRBD1 (5 bases). There are 13 residues in the CDR3. Germline CDR1 and CDR2: MNHEY and SMNVEV (reference sequence). V lost 0 bases and J lost 10, with 10 bases in between.

The CDR3 spells CASSWDRVRHPGNTEAFF. The CDR3 DNA follows: TGTGCCAGCAGTTGGGACAGGGTACGTCACCCGGGTAACACTGAAGCTTTCTTT. J is TRBJ1-1 and V is TRBV27; 9 bases map to TRBD1. The CDR3 loop spans 18 amino acids. Looked up from germline, CDR1 is MNHEY and CDR2 is SMNVEV (reference sequence). V lost 4 bases and J lost 2; bases outside the gene matches: 14.

The chain combines TRBV6-5 with TRBJ2-2; 7 nucleotides line up with TRBD1. With 4 bases clipped from V and 3 bases from J, the junction kept 5 bases outside the gene matches. CDR3 length equals 15 residues. Germline lookup yields CDR1 MNHEY and CDR2 SVGAGI. The CDR3 reads CASSLQGFDTGELFF. The CDR3 DNA reads TGTGCCAGCAGTTTACAGGGGTTCGACACCGGGGAGCTGTTTTTT.

V and J are TRBV5-4 and TRBJ2-7; D gene uncertain. This CDR3 comprises 12 residues. Deletions cut 2 bases from V and 3 bases from J, with 6 bases between. In germline, CDR1 is SGHNT, CDR2 YYREEE (reference sequence). CDR3 amino acids: CASSFPDYEQYF. The CDR3 DNA sequence: TGTGCCAGCAGCTTTCCAGACTACGAGCAGTACTTC.

The genes are TRBV2 and TRBJ1-2, with 10 bases matching TRBD1. The CDR3 is 13 amino acids. V dropped 6 bases and J dropped 9; count of bases not matched to a gene: 7. The germline gives CDR1 SNHLY, CDR2 FYNNEI. The CDR3 sequence: CASSLKTGGSYTF. CDR3 sequence (DNA): TGTGCCAGCAGCCTAAAGACAGGGGGCAGCTACACCTTC. Drawing the rest from reference TRBV2 and TRBJ1-2, the complete variable domain is EPEVTQTPSHQVTQMGQEVILRCVPISNHLYFYWYRQILGQKVEFLVSFYNNEISEKSEIFDDQFSVERPDGSNFTLKIRSTKLEDSAMYFCASSLKTGGSYTFGSGTRLTVV.

J is TRBJ2-2 and V is TRBV5-4; D call uncertain. Between the trimmed V and J ends, which lost 4 bases and 6 bases, there was a span of 16 bases. From germline, CDR1 is SGHNT and CDR2 YYREEE (reference sequence). The CDR3 is 15 residues long. The CDR3 region has the DNA TGTGCCAGCAGCCTTAGTTCGTCTAGGCCCGGGGAGCTGTTTTTT. Translated, it gives CASSLSSSRPGELFF.